Shown below are 5 T cell receptor beta chains from a single sample sequenced in a study of T cell repertoires in aging, cancer and after chemotherapy. The template was genomic DNA from peripheral blood, not RNA. Rearranged V-D-J TRB sequences were amplified with a mixed TRB-A/B primer pool. MiXCR, applied by TCRdb to the multiplex PCR reads, yields one record per CDR3 protein. Of approximately 8,600 distinct CDR3 sequences listed, approximately 25% are singletons. The sample consisted of blood. These receptors were obtained from a human donor with a blood cancer.

This clonotype was observed a few times. The genes are TRBV27 and TRBJ2-7; D is uncertain. CDR1 and CDR2 from the germline V gene are MNHEY and SMNVEV (reference sequence). The CDR3 has 13 amino acids. Trimming stripped 3 bases from V and 3 bases from J, with 9 bases between. The CDR3 reads CASSFSSLYEQYF. The CDR3 nucleotides are TGTGCCAGCAGTTTCTCCAGCCTCTACGAGCAGTACTTC.

The chain carries TRBV20-1 and TRBJ2-3, with D maybe TRBD2 (7 bases). V lost 3 bases, J lost 5 bases, and 15 bases lay in between. The CDR3 extends over 14 amino acids. Germline CDR1 is DFQATT and CDR2 is SNEGSKA (reference sequence). CDR3 coding DNA: TGCAGTGCTAGGGGGGGGGGCTGGAGAGATACGCAGTATTTT. It yields the protein CSARGGGWRDTQYF.

This rearrangement joins TRBV7-9 to TRBJ2-3; tentative D call: TRBD2 (5 bases). With 4 bases removed from V and 2 bases from J, the gap between germline ends came to 13 bases. Germline assignment: CDR1 SEHNR and CDR2 FQNEAQ (reference sequence). This CDR3 spans 15 amino acids. The CDR3 spells CASSSEAGTTDTQYF. DNA of the CDR3: TGTGCCAGCAGCTCGGAGGCAGGAACCACAGATACGCAGTATTTT.

The chain uses TRBV20-1 and TRBJ2-3; 7 nucleotides line up with TRBD2. With 0 bases clipped from V and 5 bases from J, the junction kept 8 bases outside the gene matches. This CDR3 has 15 residues. Germline-derived CDR1 and CDR2 are DFQATT and SNEGSKA (reference sequence). CDR3 DNA sequence: TGCAGTGCTAGAGACCTGGCGGGAGCGGGAGATACGCAGTATTTT. It translates to CSARDLAGAGDTQYF.

With respect to this clonotype: An end of the junction differs from the germline gene, which may be a read error. The J gene is TRBJ2-3, the V gene TRBV5-4; D not certain. In germline, CDR1 is SGHNT, CDR2 YYREEE (reference sequence). This CDR3 region has 14 residues. CDR3 loop: CACSLESRPDTQYF. The CDR3 nucleotides are TGTGCCTGCAGCTTGGAGTCTAGACCAGATACGCAGTATTTT. The whole variable domain, filled in from reference TRBV5-4 and TRBJ2-3, reads ETGVTQSPTHLIKTRGQQVTLRCSSQSGHNTVSWYQQALGQGPQFIFQYYREEENGRGNFPPRFSGLQFPNYSSELNVNALELDDSALYLCACSLESRPDTQYFGPGTRLTVL.